Reported below is one T cell receptor (beta chain). Its antigen is undetermined. The study used a library that attached unique molecular identifiers to individual cDNA molecules. Authors' methods: Between 23,224 and 690,600 TCRs appeared in each sample, and the median stood at 95,638. TCRdb re-analysed the reads in MiXCR, keeping a single row per CDR3 protein. The V and J calls were not made by the authors but by TCRdb's processing. The table shows about 120,000 distinct CDR3 sequences, with 8.5% occurring only once. The data derive from a study of human T cells and chemical hapten exposure. Background on the study: Variation in per-sample TCR yields came mainly from small pooled library volume differences.

Unfractionated whole blood yielded the extracted total RNA. Losses at the gene ends were 7 bases for V and 4 bases for J; bases not matched to a gene: 12. The CDR3 extends over 16 amino acids. CDR1 and CDR2 (germline): SQVTM, ANQGSEA. Findings and caveats of the study: Following DPC sensitization, TCRs present above 1 in 1000 frequency showed no change.

The sequence came from a human donor in good health. Some clones in this sample may be carry-over from other donors' samples. The sample was whole blood. This rearrangement joins TRBV29-1 to TRBJ2-2; 10 nucleotides agree with TRBD1. CDR3 residues: CSARLKGQGSTGELFF. Here the CDR3 DNA reads TGCAGCGCCAGGCTGAAGGGACAGGGGAGCACCGGGGAGCTGTTTTTT.